The clone carrying this TCR beta chain was seen a few times. The antigen is unknown. The data stem from a study of CD8 T cells in ankylosing spondylitis. Study-wide findings and caveats: Several of the motif variants were reported before in synovial fluid and blood from reactive arthritis.

Per the germline V gene, CDR1 is MNHNS and CDR2 is SASEGT. The V end lost 6 bases, the J end lost 5 bases, and 15 bases lay between the germline ends. This CDR3 contains 14 residues. TCRdb fed the 5' RACE reads into MiXCR, producing one record per CDR3 protein. The table has hundreds of thousands of distinct CDR3 sequences, 15% to 20% seen once. The material sequenced was blood, either unsorted or a sorted T cell fraction (not recorded which). The TCR sequence derives from a male donor with ankylosing spondylitis or in good health (not recorded which). V gene TRBV6-1 combines with J gene TRBJ2-3; possibly TRBD1 or TRBD2 for D (6 bases each). CDR3 DNA sequence: TGTGCCAGCAGGGCCCTGAGGGGGGAAGATACGCAGTATTTT. Protein sequence: CASRALRGEDTQYF.